This T cell receptor beta chain stems from a study of cytomegalovirus exposure and HLA in healthy donors. Turning to this clone: The antigen is unknown.

Likely unrecorded immune exposures existed in these nominally healthy donors. General study findings and limits: Later on, an analysis showed TCR association rates differing by HLA locus, with DRB1 the most and HLA-C the fewest. As a later analysis showed, several of the most significant clusters appeared to be linked to common viral pathogens. The study flagged about 160 TCR beta chains as cytomegalovirus-associated.

The primer mix had 60 Vbeta and 13 Jbeta primers. Generated by immunoSEQ multiplex PCR, the TCRdb table keeps only in-frame clones and is missing some. Of about 200,000 clones listed, approximately 88% were seen once; the top ten hold 0.71%. CDR1 is SGDLS, CDR2 YYNGEE, per germline. Trimming removed 4 bases from V and 4 bases from J, with 14 bases in between. This CDR3 is 15 amino acids long. This rearrangement joins TRBV9 to TRBJ2-2; D may be TRBD2 (5 bases). The sample was PBMCs. The sequence was collected from a boy aged 2 to 10 in good health and CMV-seronegative. The CDR3 DNA reads TGTGCCAGCAGCCCGTCACTAGATTTCACCGGGGAGCTGTTTTTT. It yields the protein CASSPSLDFTGELFF.